This TCR beta chain is from a study of tissue T cells after allogeneic stem cell transplantation. The CDR3 runs 14 residues. Germline CDR1 FNHDT, CDR2 SITEND (reference sequence). Trimming stripped 1 base from V and 0 bases from J, with 4 bases between. General study results and limits: Within patients, tissue anatomy strongly shaped TCR repertoire composition. Few T cell clones were shared across patients, but motif clusters showed tissue-specific shared signatures. The patient cohort was small and clinically heterogeneous, with limited sampling depth.

Concerning this clone: Its specificity is unknown. Mouse gene names and germline throughout. The read falls 1 residue short of the CDR3 end, and the missing part is taken from the germline J gene.

Libraries were prepared by immunoSEQ multiplex PCR; TCRdb keeps only in-frame clonotypes and omits some of them. The sample contains about 2,400 clones, more than 55% of which appear only once. Specimen: gut tissue. This rearrangement joins TRBV19 to TRBJ2-2; D is ambiguous. This sequence was found in a female BALB/c mouse in good health. The MHC haplotype of this mouse line is H2-d. The CDR3 protein is CASSILTNTGQLYF. CDR3 DNA, as far as it was read: TGTGCCAGCAGTATACTAACAAACACCGGGCAGCTCTAC.